This entry lists 26 T cell receptor beta chains sequenced from one sample in a study of technical replicates of blood from a handful of donors. Assay: immunoSEQ multiplex PCR; the TCRdb copy retains only in-frame clones and omits some. The sample shows some 70,000 clones, approximately 90% of them seen only once. Sample: PBMCs. The receptors come from a human donor in good health. Some clones in this sample may be carry-over from other donors' samples.

The J gene is TRBJ1-5, the V gene TRBV19; the match to TRBD1 covers 7 bases. Unmatched junction bases numbered 7, after V lost 7 bases and J lost 1 base. CDR1 and CDR2 from the germline V gene are LNHDA and SQIVND (reference sequence). The CDR3 loop spans 15 amino acids. CDR3 DNA: TGTGCCAGTACGCAGGGGGTTGGCAGCAATCAGCCCCAGCATTTT. It translates to CASTQGVGSNQPQHF.

This chain joins TRBV6-1 and TRBJ2-2; 8 bases map to TRBD2. The CDR3 totals 15 residues. The J segment lost 0 bases and the V segment lost 6 bases, leaving 3 bases of the junction unmatched. CDR1 and CDR2 (germline): MNHNS, SASEGT. Here the CDR3 reads CASSAGLANTGELFF. The CDR3 DNA reads as TGTGCCAGCAGCGCGGGACTAGCGAACACCGGGGAGCTGTTTTTT.

The chain links TRBV29-1 to TRBJ2-2, with 7 bases fitting TRBD2. The J segment lost 0 bases and the V segment lost 7 bases, leaving 5 bases of the junction unmatched. CDR1 is SQVTM, CDR2 ANQGSEA, per germline. The CDR3 has 14 residues. The CDR3 sequence is CSASGPSNTGELFF. The CDR3 bases are TGCAGCGCTAGCGGACCGTCGAACACCGGGGAGCTGTTTTTT.

The chain links TRBV6-5 to TRBJ1-2; tentative D call: TRBD1 (6 bases). From germline, CDR1 is MNHEY and CDR2 SVGAGI. CDR3 length: 13 amino acids. Trimming removed 6 bases from V and 6 bases from J, with 14 bases in between. This CDR3 is CASREQGKNGYTF. The DNA for the CDR3 is TGTGCCAGCAGAGAGCAGGGGAAGAATGGCTACACCTTC.

This clone was observed a single time. V usage is TRBV11-2 and J usage is TRBJ1-6; 9 bases are a match to TRBD1. From germline, CDR1 is SGHAT and CDR2 FQNNGV. The V and J ends lost 3 bases and 3 bases, in that order; junction bases with no gene match: 6. The CDR3 totals 17 residues. This CDR3 is CASSFAGTGLYNSPLHF. The DNA of the CDR3 is TGTGCCAGCAGCTTCGCCGGGACAGGGCTCTATAATTCACCCCTCCACTTT.

The chain joins TRBV4-3 to TRBJ2-7; 9 bases match TRBD1. This CDR3 is 16 amino acids long. V trimming: 0 bases; J trimming: 5 bases; junction bases outside the gene matches: 8. Germline V gives CDR1 LGHNA, CDR2 YSLEER. As DNA, the CDR3 is TGCGCCAGCAGCCAAGATCGCGTCGGACAGGGGAACGAGCAGTACTTC. This sequence encodes CASSQDRVGQGNEQYF.

This sequence joins TRBV7-9 and TRBJ2-5; 7 bases agree with TRBD1. Germline V gene data show CDR1 as SEHNR and CDR2 as FQNEAQ (reference sequence). The V segment lost 6 bases and the J segment 1 base; nucleotides outside the gene matches: 8. This CDR3 contains 15 residues. CDR3 amino acids: CASSQTGQAQETQYF. Here the CDR3 DNA reads TGTGCCAGCAGTCAGACAGGGCAAGCCCAAGAGACCCAGTACTTC.

V and J are TRBV21-1 and TRBJ2-7; the D call TRBD1 from the table was never checked on the DNA. TRBV21-1 is shown as a pseudogene. This CDR3 has 15 amino acids. CDR3 coding DNA: TGTTCCAGCAGCAGACAGGGGGCGACGGGGGAAAAGCAGTACTTC. This encodes CSSSRQGATGEKQYF.

In its sample, this clone was seen a few times. The chain combines TRBV11-2 with TRBJ2-1; TRBD1 agrees at 7 bases. The CDR3 spans 14 residues. Trimming cost V 4 bases and J 7 bases; bases outside gene matches: 7. CDR1 SGHAT and CDR2 FQNNGV come from the germline V gene. The CDR3 sequence: CASSSGGQINEQFF. Here the CDR3 DNA reads TGTGCCAGCAGCTCAGGGGGACAGATAAATGAGCAGTTCTTC.

The chain combines TRBV4-2 with TRBJ2-7, with 8 bases identical to TRBD2. The CDR3 contains 16 residues. The ends lost 1 base at V and 3 bases at J; junction bases unmatched: 8. Germline lookup yields CDR1 LGHNA and CDR2 YNFKEQ. The CDR3 sequence is CASSQVATGGSYEQYF. CDR3 bases: TGTGCCAGCAGCCAAGTCGCGACGGGAGGGAGCTACGAGCAGTACTTC.

The chain links TRBV6-6 to TRBJ1-1; 8 positions agree with TRBD1. CDR1 MNHNY and CDR2 SVGAGI come from the germline V gene (reference sequence). The CDR3 spans 15 residues. Unmatched junction bases numbered 10, after V lost 3 bases and J lost 7 bases. CDR3 nucleotide sequence: TGTGCCAGCAGTTATAGGATCGGACAGGGTGATGAAGCTTTCTTT. Amino acids: CASSYRIGQGDEAFF.

The gene calls are TRBV9 and TRBJ2-5, with D tentatively TRBD1 (5 bases). Germline values: CDR1 SGDLS, CDR2 YYNGEE. V gave up 3 bases and J gave up 1 base, with 13 bases separating them. The CDR3 length is 15 residues. CDR3 coding DNA: TGTGCCAGCAGCGACGATAGACAGTTCCAAGAGACCCAGTACTTC. It yields the protein CASSDDRQFQETQYF.

This chain joins TRBV4-1 and TRBJ2-3; no definite D call. The germline V and J ends were trimmed by 7 bases and 6 bases, with 14 bases remaining between them. CDR3 length: 13 residues. Germline V lookup: CDR1 MGHRA, CDR2 YSYEKL. The CDR3 sequence is CASKPSLADTQYF. CDR3 nucleotides: TGCGCCAGCAAACCTAGTTTAGCCGATACGCAGTATTTT.

V is TRBV7-2 and J is TRBJ2-1; D call uncertain. V was pared by 2 bases and J by 4 bases, with 15 bases between. The CDR3 length is 16 residues. Germline V gene sequence: CDR1 SGHTA, CDR2 FQGNSA. CDR3 coding DNA: TGTGCCAGCAGCTTAATTTGGGCTCTTGATTACAATGAGCAGTTCTTC. Translated, it gives CASSLIWALDYNEQFF.

This chain joins TRBV7-2 and TRBJ1-5; 7 bases fit TRBD1. The CDR3 extends over 16 amino acids. J was trimmed by 2 bases and V by 1 base; bases with no gene match: 5. Per the germline V gene, CDR1 is SGHTA and CDR2 is FQGNSA. In DNA, the CDR3 is TGTGCCAGCAGCTTAGTAGGGGGCAAGGGCAATCAGCCCCAGCATTTT. Translation: CASSLVGGKGNQPQHF.

This chain links TRBV27 with TRBJ2-1; 7 nucleotides match TRBD2. Looked up from germline, CDR1 is MNHEY and CDR2 is SMNVEV (reference sequence). The CDR3 is 15 amino acids. V lost 5 bases, J lost 1 base, and 5 bases stayed unmatched. This CDR3 is CASSPRETSYNEQFF. The CDR3 DNA follows: TGTGCCAGCAGTCCGCGGGAGACGTCCTACAATGAGCAGTTCTTC.

The chain has TRBV19 and TRBJ1-5; D gene ambiguous. The germline V gene encodes CDR1 LNHDA and CDR2 SQIVND (reference sequence). The V end lost 5 bases, the J end lost 0 bases, and 11 bases lay between the germline ends. This CDR3 comprises 15 residues. CDR3 region: CASSPTEYSNQPQHF. The CDR3 nucleotides read TGTGCCAGTAGTCCCACGGAGTATAGCAATCAGCCCCAGCATTTT.

The chain links TRBV4-3 to TRBJ2-3; no reliable D call. The CDR3 is 15 residues long. V lost 0 bases, J lost 1 base, and 8 bases lay in between. Per germline, CDR1 LGHNA and CDR2 YSLEER. The CDR3 sequence is CASSQDPTGTDTQYF. The CDR3 DNA is TGCGCCAGCAGCCAAGATCCCACAGGCACAGATACGCAGTATTTT.

This clone has just one count. The V gene is TRBV6-1, the J gene TRBJ2-3; possibly TRBD2 for D (5 bases). The V end was cut by 4 bases, the J end by 2 bases, with 13 bases between. The CDR3 spans 15 residues. From germline, CDR1 is MNHNS and CDR2 SASEGT. CDR3 residues: CASSGRRRTTDTQYF. CDR3 DNA: TGTGCCAGCAGTGGAAGGAGGCGCACCACAGATACGCAGTATTTT.

V and J are TRBV7-9 and TRBJ1-2; D is perhaps TRBD1 (5 bases). CDR1 is SEHNR, CDR2 FQNEAQ, per germline (reference sequence). The CDR3 contains 14 residues. The V and J ends lost 4 bases and 0 bases respectively, with 9 bases between them. CDR3 residues: CASSSGLPNYGYTF. CDR3 in DNA: TGTGCCAGCAGCTCGGGACTCCCTAACTATGGCTACACCTTC. Variable domain in full (rest from reference TRBV7-9 and TRBJ1-2): DTGVSQNPRHKITKRGQNVTFRCDPISEHNRLYWYRQTLGQGPEFLTYFQNEAQLEKSRLLSDRFSAERPKGSFSTLEIQRTEQGDSAMYLCASSSGLPNYGYTFGSGTRLTVV.

The chain joins TRBV6-5 to TRBJ2-1; TRBD2 aligns across 10 bases. V was clipped by 4 bases and J by 8 bases; unmatched bases: 8. This CDR3 comprises 15 residues. Germline loops: CDR1 MNHEY, CDR2 SVGAGI. In nucleotides, the CDR3 is TGTGCCAGCAGTTCCTCTAGCGGGGGAGTCGATGAGCAGTTCTTC. It is translated as CASSSSSGGVDEQFF.

The chain uses TRBV5-1 and TRBJ2-1; 9 bases agree with TRBD2. This CDR3 is 15 amino acids long. Germline lookup yields CDR1 SGHRS and CDR2 YFSETQ. J lost 4 bases, V lost 4 bases, and 6 bases had no gene match. CDR3 coding DNA: TGCGCCAGCAGCCCTCGGACTAGCGAGTACAATGAGCAGTTCTTC. Amino acids: CASSPRTSEYNEQFF.

DNA for the CDR3: TGTGCCAGCAGTTTAACGGGGACTTTGGGCTACACCTTC. This codes for CASSLTGTLGYTF. The J gene is TRBJ1-2, the V gene TRBV27; weak D call: TRBD1 (5 bases). The V gene's germline CDR1 is MNHEY and CDR2 SMNVEV (reference sequence). This CDR3 is 13 amino acids long. V lost 2 bases and J lost 8, with 12 bases in between.

The rearrangement joins TRBV4-3 to TRBJ1-1; the match to TRBD1 covers 7 bases. The CDR3 contains 15 residues. Germline V CDR1 and CDR2: LGHNA, YSLEER. The ends lost 1 base at V and 4 bases at J; junction bases unmatched: 6. CDR3 region: CASSQGRQGGTEAFF. The DNA of the CDR3 is TGCGCCAGCAGCCAAGGTAGACAGGGAGGCACTGAAGCTTTCTTT.

This clone showed up just once. This sequence joins TRBV4-2 and TRBJ1-1; a weak D match, TRBD1 (6 bases). Trimming removed 0 bases from V and 0 bases from J, with 20 bases in between. CDR1 LGHNA and CDR2 YNFKEQ come from the germline V gene. The CDR3 has 19 residues. CDR3: CASSQDSSRGPALNTEAFF. The CDR3 DNA reads as TGTGCCAGCAGCCAAGATAGTTCCAGGGGCCCGGCCCTGAACACTGAAGCTTTCTTT.

This chain links TRBV9 with TRBJ1-1; 7 nucleotides match TRBD1. CDR3 length equals 13 residues. Germline values: CDR1 SGDLS, CDR2 YYNGEE. The junction had 4 bases not matched to a gene; V was cut back by 3 bases and J by 5 bases. The CDR3 sequence is CASSEQTGTEAFF. The CDR3 region has the DNA TGTGCCAGCAGCGAACAGACAGGGACTGAAGCTTTCTTT.